This T cell receptor beta chain was sequenced during a study of T-cell reconstitution after alpha-beta-depleted transplantation in children. Between the trimmed V and J ends, which lost 3 bases and 2 bases, there was a span of 12 bases. The CDR3 sequence is 15 residues long. CDR1 KGHSH and CDR2 LQKENI come from the germline V gene. Concerning this clonotype: Antigen specificity is unknown.

Study findings and constraints: Alpha-beta T cells present about two months after transplant were reported to originate from several hundred expanded graft clones. It was newly produced T cells that mostly accounted for T-cell counts and diversity one year after transplant.

It was with unique molecular identifiers that the TCRbeta library was prepared. MiXCR was run by TCRdb on the PCR reads, yielding one entry per CDR3 protein. The sample lists about a million distinct CDR3 sequences, around 30% occurring once. This receptor was identified in a boy younger than two who had a stem cell transplant for SCID, so the T cells may come from the graft donor. Specimen: PBMCs, mostly from graft donor cells, collected 360 days after TCRalphabeta/CD19-depleted stem cell transplant. This rearrangement joins TRBV18 to TRBJ2-3; tentative D call: TRBD2 (5 bases). CDR3 region: CASSPRGLNTDTQYF. The DNA for the CDR3 is TGTGCCAGCTCACCTCGCGGGCTCAACACAGATACGCAGTATTTT. The whole variable domain, filled in from reference TRBV18 and TRBJ2-3, reads NAGVMQNPRHLVRRRGQEARLRCSPMKGHSHVYWYRQLPEEGLKFMVYLQKENIIDESGMPKERFSAEFPKEGPSILRIQQVVRGDSAAYFCASSPRGLNTDTQYFGPGTRLTVL.